The 15 T cell receptor beta chains below come from one sample, sequenced in a study of Ad26.COV2.S vaccination and SARS-CoV-2 variants. Generated by immunoSEQ multiplex PCR, the TCRdb table keeps only in-frame clones and is missing some. The data contain roughly 380,000 clones, around 89% of them seen just once; the ten biggest clones take up 3.6%. The sample's treatment: about 20 received Ad26.COV2.S at low or high dose, single or two shots; five or six received placebo; per-sample allocation not given. All samples were drawn on day 63, counting from the first vaccine or placebo injection. The sample consisted of peripheral blood, taken in a trial of Ad26.COV2.S vaccine versus placebo. These receptors originate from a person aged 18-60 years who received the Ad26.COV2.S COVID-19 vaccine or a placebo.

CDR3 amino acids: CASSQRTSGGKTQYF. Here the CDR3 DNA reads TGTGCCAGCAGTCAAAGGACTAGCGGGGGAAAGACCCAGTACTTC. The chain employs TRBV6-2 or TRBV6-3 and TRBJ2-5; 13 positions match TRBD2. The CDR3 has 15 residues. The V gene's germline CDR1 is MNHEY and CDR2 SVGEGT. The ends lost 5 bases at V and 6 bases at J; junction bases unmatched: 6.

J is TRBJ2-3 and V is TRBV5-1; no reliable D call. The CDR3 spans 14 residues. Per the germline V gene, CDR1 is SGHRS and CDR2 is YFSETQ. The V end was cut by 3 bases, the J end by 4 bases, with 12 bases between. The DNA for the CDR3 is TGCGCCAGCAGCTCCCGGTCCCGCCCAGATACGCAGTATTTT. Translation: CASSSRSRPDTQYF.

The V and J genes are TRBV28 and TRBJ1-6; maybe TRBD1 (5 bases). The germline V gene has CDR1 MDHEN and CDR2 SYDVKM. The CDR3 spans 13 residues. V was trimmed by 6 bases and J by 7 bases, leaving 10 bases between them. CDR3 region: CASRPWGNSPLHF. CDR3 coding DNA: TGTGCCAGCAGGCCCTGGGGGAATTCACCCCTCCACTTT.

With respect to this clone: The sample carries other DNA sequences with the same CDR3. The rearrangement links TRBV5-4 to TRBJ1-1; D not resolved. The CDR3 has 13 amino acids. Germline CDR1 SGHNT, CDR2 YYREEE (reference sequence). V dropped 5 bases and J dropped 1 base, with 9 bases sitting between them. The CDR3 here is CASSPGGNTEAFF. CDR3 coding DNA: TGTGCCAGCAGTCCGGGTGGGAACACTGAAGCTTTCTTT.

The V gene is TRBV7-2, the J gene TRBJ2-1; TRBD2 is a possible D gene (6 bases). V lost 5 bases and J lost 5, with 19 bases in between. This CDR3 has 16 residues. Germline lookup yields CDR1 SGHTA and CDR2 FQGNSA. In nucleotides, the CDR3 is TGTGCCAGCAGCGACGATGGGGACTTAGGGGACAATGAGCAGTTCTTC. This translates into CASSDDGDLGDNEQFF.

J is TRBJ1-2 and V is TRBV2, with no clear D. CDR3 size: 13 residues. The germline CDR1 and CDR2 sequences are SNHLY and FYNNEI. The V end lost 5 bases, the J end lost 5 bases, and 12 bases lay between the germline ends. CDR3 nucleotides: TGTGCCAGCAGTACAAACCAACGATATGGCTACACCTTC. Translation: CASSTNQRYGYTF.

The chain couples TRBV12-3 or TRBV12-4 to TRBJ1-5, with D possibly being TRBD1 (5 bases). CDR3 length: 13 residues. Deletions cut 5 bases from V and 3 bases from J, with 8 bases between. The CDR3 DNA is TGTGCCAGCAGTAGACAGTTCAATCAGCCCCAGCATTTT. Encoded protein: CASSRQFNQPQHF.

V and J are TRBV5-6 and TRBJ1-4; D unclear. V shed 0 bases and J shed 4 bases, with 10 bases lying between them. CDR1 is SGHDT and CDR2 is YYEEEE in the germline V gene. The CDR3 has 15 residues. DNA of the CDR3: TGTGCCAGCAGCTTGGATGTCAGTTTTAATGAAAAACTGTTTTTT. Protein sequence: CASSLDVSFNEKLFF. The full variable domain, its missing parts supplied by reference TRBV5-6 and TRBJ1-4, is DAGVTQSPTHLIKTRGQQVTLRCSPKSGHDTVSWYQQALGQGPQFIFQYYEEEERQRGNFPDRFSGHQFPNYSSELNVNALLLGDSALYLCASSLDVSFNEKLFFGSGTQLSVL.

The chain is built from TRBV9 and TRBJ2-2; D not resolved. The germline gives CDR1 SGDLS, CDR2 YYNGEE. Trimming removed 1 base from V and 0 bases from J, with 10 bases in between. This CDR3 comprises 16 residues. In nucleotides, the CDR3 is TGTGCCAGCAGCGTATTTGGGGTGGCGAACACCGGGGAGCTGTTTTTT. Its protein product is CASSVFGVANTGELFF.

V is TRBV7-9 and J is TRBJ1-4; possibly TRBD1 for D (5 bases). Trimming removed 1 base from V and 9 bases from J, with 15 bases in between. The CDR3 extends over 15 amino acids. Germline V gives CDR1 SEHNR, CDR2 FQNEAQ (reference sequence). The DNA of the CDR3 is TGTGCCAGCAGCTTAGAGGGCAGGGCGATGAAAAAACTGTTTTTT. It specifies CASSLEGRAMKKLFF. Full variable domain (remainder filled in from reference TRBV7-9 and TRBJ1-4): DTGVSQNPRHKITKRGQNVTFRCDPISEHNRLYWYRQTLGQGPEFLTYFQNEAQLEKSRLLSDRFSAERPKGSFSTLEIQRTEQGDSAMYLCASSLEGRAMKKLFFGSGTQLSVL.

V and J are TRBV15 and TRBJ1-6, with D perhaps matching TRBD1 (5 bases). The CDR3 totals 14 residues. V was shortened by 5 bases and J by 10 bases, with 15 bases between the two germline ends. Per germline, CDR1 LNHNV and CDR2 YYDKDF (reference sequence). The CDR3 DNA is TGTGCCACCAGCCGCCCTGGCAGGGACTCACCCCTCCACTTT. Its translation: CATSRPGRDSPLHF. Based on the CDR3 plus reference TRBV15 and TRBJ1-6, the full variable domain is DAMVIQNPRYQVTQFGKPVTLSCSQTLNHNVMYWYQQKSSQAPKLLFHYYDKDFNNEADTPDNFQSRRPNTSFCFLDIRSPGLGDTAMYLCATSRPGRDSPLHFGNGTRLTVT.

This clone turned up a few times. This chain links TRBV2 with TRBJ2-1; 7 bases are a match to TRBD2. The germline V gene encodes CDR1 SNHLY and CDR2 FYNNEI. This CDR3 comprises 16 residues. V gave up 6 bases and J gave up 0 bases; unmatched junction bases: 8. CDR3 residues: CASSAGRDPSYNEQFF. The CDR3 nucleotides read TGTGCCAGCAGCGCGGGGAGGGACCCCTCCTACAATGAGCAGTTCTTC.

The rearrangement joins TRBV2 to TRBJ1-2, with D possibly TRBD1 on 6 matching bases. This CDR3 region has 16 residues. Germline V gene data show CDR1 as SNHLY and CDR2 as FYNNEI. V was pared by 3 bases and J by 2 bases, with 16 bases between. The CDR3 region is CASSDRYRGDNYGYTF. The CDR3 coding sequence is TGTGCCAGCAGTGATCGCTATAGGGGGGACAACTATGGCTACACCTTC.

This clone was detected once. The chain combines TRBV19 with TRBJ2-1; D may be TRBD2 (7 bases). The ends were cut back, 6 bases at V and 5 bases at J, with 20 bases in the middle. Germline V gene sequence: CDR1 LNHDA, CDR2 SQIVND (reference sequence). CDR3 length equals 16 residues. CDR3 protein: CASSHGRGRIDNEQFF. CDR3 sequence (DNA): TGTGCCAGTAGCCACGGGCGGGGGCGGATAGACAATGAGCAGTTCTTC.

The chain has TRBV5-1 and TRBJ1-5; possible D gene TRBD1, 6 bases. Germline V gives CDR1 SGHRS, CDR2 YFSETQ. The length of the CDR3 is 15 residues. With 0 bases removed from V and 7 bases from J, the gap between germline ends came to 14 bases. DNA for the CDR3: TGCGCCAGCAGCTTGGAAGGGGGGAGGGGACAGCCCCAGCATTTT. Amino acids: CASSLEGGRGQPQHF.